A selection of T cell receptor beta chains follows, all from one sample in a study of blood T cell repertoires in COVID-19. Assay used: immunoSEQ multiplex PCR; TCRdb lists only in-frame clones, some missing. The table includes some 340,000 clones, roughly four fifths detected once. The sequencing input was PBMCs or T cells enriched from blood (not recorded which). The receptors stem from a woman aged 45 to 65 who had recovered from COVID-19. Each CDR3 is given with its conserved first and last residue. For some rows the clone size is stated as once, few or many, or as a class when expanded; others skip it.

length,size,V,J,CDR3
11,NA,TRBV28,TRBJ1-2,CAIQGNAGYTF
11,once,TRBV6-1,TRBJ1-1,CASSEILEAFF
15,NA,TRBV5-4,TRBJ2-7,CASSSDRGGPYEQYF
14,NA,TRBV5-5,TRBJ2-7,CASSLGEISYEQYF
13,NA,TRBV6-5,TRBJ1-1,CASRRQGDTEAFF
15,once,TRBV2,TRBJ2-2,CASSERLAGTGELFF
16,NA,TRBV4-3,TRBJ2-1,CASSQETSGGLDEQFF
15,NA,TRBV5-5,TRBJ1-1,CASSLIGRDNTEAFF
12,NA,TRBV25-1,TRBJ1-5,CASSRGNQPQHF
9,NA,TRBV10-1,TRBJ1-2,CAGNYGYTF
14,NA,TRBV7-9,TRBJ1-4,CASSPGGLSEKLFF
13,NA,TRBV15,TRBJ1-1,CATSKTANTEAFF
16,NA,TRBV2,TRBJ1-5,CASRDTPTGGNQPQHF
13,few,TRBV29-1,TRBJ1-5,CSVYQGKGQPQHF
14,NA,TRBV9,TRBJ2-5,CASSVVGGLETQYF
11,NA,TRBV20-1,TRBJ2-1,CSAGIAGGRFF
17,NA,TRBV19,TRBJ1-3,CASTYRTGGSFGNTIYF
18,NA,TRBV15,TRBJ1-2,CATSRDYGTPASNYGYTF
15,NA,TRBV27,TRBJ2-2,CASSLSTVNTGELFF
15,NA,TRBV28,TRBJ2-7,CASAIGTLNKYEQYF
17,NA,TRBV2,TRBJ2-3,CASRDRVGRQYTDTQYF
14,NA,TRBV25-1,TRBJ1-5,CASSAGSLNQPQHF
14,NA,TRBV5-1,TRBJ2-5,CASSHSGGGETQYF
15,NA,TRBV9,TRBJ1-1,CASSPPGFMNTEAFF
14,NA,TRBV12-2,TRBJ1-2,CASRLGYSGEGYTF
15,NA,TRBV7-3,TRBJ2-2,CASSKHGGRTGELFF
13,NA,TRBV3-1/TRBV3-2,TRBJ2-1,CANRCGRGRGQFF
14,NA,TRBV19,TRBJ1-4,CASSRDRGGEKLFF
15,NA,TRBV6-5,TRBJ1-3,CASSYGRVAGNTIYF
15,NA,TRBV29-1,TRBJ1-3,CSVVEGAVSGNTIYF
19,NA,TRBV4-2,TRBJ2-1,CASSQEVSSGTLTYNEQFF
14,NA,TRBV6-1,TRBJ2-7,CASTYGQGSYEQYF
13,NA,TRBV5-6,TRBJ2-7,CASSSTTQYEQYF